Given below is one T cell receptor beta chain in context. Its cognate antigen is unknown. TCRdb's copy holds only in-frame clones and misses some; the assay was immunoSEQ multiplex PCR. The sample has some 500,000 clones, 90% to 97% seen once. J was trimmed by 3 bases and V by 2 bases; bases with no gene match: 5. In germline, CDR1 is MNHEY, CDR2 SVGAGI. The CDR3 length is 15 residues. This specimen belongs to a study of shared clonotypes between healthy human individuals. For the study at large: Plates per donor: three CD4 naive, three CD4 memory, two CD8 naive, one CD8 memory.

Whole-study findings and limits: Tissue TCR repertoires likely differ from these blood-only repertoires. Larger estimated richness was generally recorded for naive subsets relative to memory subsets.

Sequenced sample: naive CD4+ T cells sorted from blood. Subset noted: CD45RA+ positively selected. V is TRBV6-5 and J is TRBJ2-7, with TRBD1 matching over 9 bases. The receptor was isolated from a woman aged 25-40 years in good health. CDR3 nucleotides: TGTGCCAGCAGTTACGCCCGGACAGGGGTCTACGAGCAGTACTTC. It is translated as CASSYARTGVYEQYF.